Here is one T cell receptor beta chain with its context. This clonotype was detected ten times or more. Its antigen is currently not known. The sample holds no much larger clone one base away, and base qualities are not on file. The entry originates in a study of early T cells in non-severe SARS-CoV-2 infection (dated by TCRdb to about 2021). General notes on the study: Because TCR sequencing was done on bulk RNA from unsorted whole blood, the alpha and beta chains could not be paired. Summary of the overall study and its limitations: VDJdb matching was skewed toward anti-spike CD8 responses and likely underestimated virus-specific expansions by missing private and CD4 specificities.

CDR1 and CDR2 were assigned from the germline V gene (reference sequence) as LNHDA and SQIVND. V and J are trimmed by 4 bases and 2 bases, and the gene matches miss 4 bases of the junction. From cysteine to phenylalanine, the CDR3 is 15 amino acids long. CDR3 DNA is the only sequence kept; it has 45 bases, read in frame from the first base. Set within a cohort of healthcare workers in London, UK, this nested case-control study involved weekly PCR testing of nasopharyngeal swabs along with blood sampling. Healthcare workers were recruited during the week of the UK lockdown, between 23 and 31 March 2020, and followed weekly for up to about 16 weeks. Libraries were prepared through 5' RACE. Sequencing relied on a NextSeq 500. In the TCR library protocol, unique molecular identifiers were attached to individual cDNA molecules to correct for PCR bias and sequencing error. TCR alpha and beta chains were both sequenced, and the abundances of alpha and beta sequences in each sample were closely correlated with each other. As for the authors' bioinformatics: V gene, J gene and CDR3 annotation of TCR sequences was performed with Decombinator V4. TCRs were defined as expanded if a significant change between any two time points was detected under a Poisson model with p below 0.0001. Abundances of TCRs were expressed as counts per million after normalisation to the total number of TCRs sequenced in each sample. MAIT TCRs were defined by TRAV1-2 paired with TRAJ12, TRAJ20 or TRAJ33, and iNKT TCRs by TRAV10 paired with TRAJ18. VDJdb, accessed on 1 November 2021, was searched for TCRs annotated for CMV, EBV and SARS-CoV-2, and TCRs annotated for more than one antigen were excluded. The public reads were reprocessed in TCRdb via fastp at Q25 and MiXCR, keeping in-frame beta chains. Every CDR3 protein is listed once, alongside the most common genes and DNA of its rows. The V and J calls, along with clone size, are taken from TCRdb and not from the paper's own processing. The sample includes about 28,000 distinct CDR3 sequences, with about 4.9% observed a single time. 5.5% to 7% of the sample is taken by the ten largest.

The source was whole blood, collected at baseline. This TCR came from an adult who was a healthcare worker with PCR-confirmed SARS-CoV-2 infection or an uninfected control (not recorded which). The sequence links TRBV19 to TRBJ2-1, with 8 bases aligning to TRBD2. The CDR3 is CASSRGGRTYNEQFF. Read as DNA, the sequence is TGTGCCAGTAGTAGAGGCGGGAGGACCTACAATGAGCAGTTCTTC.